This T cell receptor beta chain was sequenced during a study of blood T cell repertoires in COVID-19. Study-wide context: Collection of acute and convalescent COVID-19 samples took place in the United States, Italy and Spain.

Original handling: Amplification of reference gene primers provided the estimated nucleated cell counts. Sequencing was performed with immunoSEQ multiplex PCR; in TCRdb, only in-frame clones are kept and a portion is missing. From that table come the V and J calls and clone size; the DNA was used to work out D and trimming. The repertoire has about 400,000 clones, around 90% of them found once; the top ten carry about 3%. Germline CDR1 is SGHKS and CDR2 is YYEKEE (reference sequence). The J segment lost 2 bases and the V segment lost 4 bases, leaving 7 bases of the junction unmatched. The CDR3 length is 15 residues.

The chain links TRBV5-5 to TRBJ2-7; 9 bases match TRBD1. The source material was peripheral blood. This TCR derives from a human donor in a cohort sampled during active COVID-19. The CDR3 here is CASSLDRGHAYEQYF. CDR3 bases: TGTGCCAGCAGCCTGGACAGGGGACACGCCTACGAGCAGTACTTC.